A single sample is the source of the 30 T cell receptor beta chains below, sequenced in a study of shared clonotypes between healthy human individuals. TCRdb's copy holds only in-frame clones and misses some; the assay was immunoSEQ multiplex PCR. The sample holds approximately 620,000 clones, 97% seen once. The sequenced sample consisted of naive CD4+ T cells sorted from blood. Subset: CD45RA+ positively selected. These receptor sequences come from a woman aged 25 to 45 in good health.

V usage is TRBV2 and J usage is TRBJ2-2; 11 nucleotides line up with TRBD1. V was clipped by 7 bases and J by 4 bases; unmatched bases: 5. CDR1 and CDR2 from the germline V gene are SNHLY and FYNNEI. This CDR3 spans 15 amino acids. The CDR3 bases are TGTGCCAGCAATGGACAGGGGGCGAGCACCGGGGAGCTGTTTTTT. It translates to CASNGQGASTGELFF.

V is TRBV2 and J is TRBJ1-2, with TRBD1 matching over 7 bases. The CDR3 is 14 amino acids. Germline lookup yields CDR1 SNHLY and CDR2 FYNNEI. The trim removed 7 bases at V and 5 bases at J, leaving 10 bases unmatched. The DNA for the CDR3 is TGTGCCAGCAAGGAGACCGGGACAGTATATGGCTACACCTTC. The encoded protein is CASKETGTVYGYTF.

The chain combines TRBV5-1 with TRBJ2-1; possible D gene TRBD2, 6 bases. The CDR3 has 16 amino acids. V was pared by 4 bases and J by 1 base, with 15 bases between. CDR1 SGHRS and CDR2 YFSETQ come from the germline V gene. In DNA, the CDR3 is TGCGCCAGCAGCCGGGGGAGGATCCAATCCTACAATGAGCAGTTCTTC. Its translation is CASSRGRIQSYNEQFF.

The V call is TRBV18, the J call TRBJ1-5; D is uncertain. Germline CDR1 is KGHSH and CDR2 is LQKENI. The CDR3 extends over 15 amino acids. Trimming shortened V by 1 base and J by 2 bases, and 9 bases separated the two germline ends. This CDR3 reads CASSPLAEGNQPQHF. The CDR3 DNA reads as TGTGCCAGCTCACCACTGGCCGAGGGCAATCAGCCCCAGCATTTT.

As regards this clone: Other DNA sequences within the sample encode an identical CDR3. The chain couples TRBV5-1 to TRBJ2-1; possibly TRBD1 for D (5 bases). V gave up 0 bases and J gave up 2 bases, with 9 bases separating them. Looked up from germline, CDR1 is SGHRS and CDR2 is YFSETQ. The CDR3 extends over 15 amino acids. CDR3 sequence reads: CASSLEGEPYNEQFF. The CDR3 bases are TGCGCCAGCAGCTTGGAAGGGGAACCCTACAATGAGCAGTTCTTC.

The chain carries TRBV19 and TRBJ1-5; TRBD1 is a possible D gene (5 bases). This CDR3 has 15 residues. V was trimmed by 7 bases and J by 1 base, leaving 14 bases between them. The germline CDR1 and CDR2 sequences are LNHDA and SQIVND (reference sequence). The CDR3 protein is CASNPSGPSNQPQHF. The CDR3 DNA follows: TGTGCCAGTAATCCGTCGGGACCGAGCAATCAGCCCCAGCATTTT.

This clone was counted a few times. This rearrangement joins TRBV7-9 to TRBJ1-2, with D possibly being TRBD1 (6 bases). Germline loops: CDR1 SEHNR, CDR2 FQNEAQ (reference sequence). The CDR3 totals 12 residues. Trimming removed 5 bases from V and 4 bases from J, with 8 bases in between. CDR3 in DNA: TGTGCCAGCAGCCGCAGGGGCTATGGCTACACCTTC. It encodes CASSRRGYGYTF.

This rearrangement joins TRBV5-1 to TRBJ2-7; tentative D call: TRBD1 (6 bases). Germline V gene data show CDR1 as SGHRS and CDR2 as YFSETQ. This CDR3 contains 13 residues. The V gene lost 4 bases and the J gene lost 4 bases, with 12 bases spanning the gap. CDR3 loop: CASSRTGKYEQYF. For the CDR3, the DNA is TGCGCCAGCAGCCGAACAGGGAAATACGAGCAGTACTTC.

The chain employs TRBV5-1 and TRBJ2-7, with 7 bases aligning to TRBD2. CDR1 is SGHRS and CDR2 is YFSETQ in the germline V gene. The CDR3 spans 15 residues. V gave up 1 base and J gave up 4 bases; unmatched junction bases: 8. The CDR3 nucleotides read TGCGCCAGCAGCTTGTCGTCCCTAGCGGTTTACGAGCAGTACTTC. Encoded protein: CASSLSSLAVYEQYF. Using reference TRBV5-1 and TRBJ2-7 for the parts outside the CDR3, the full variable domain is KAGVTQTPRYLIKTRGQQVTLSCSPISGHRSVSWYQQTPGQGLQFLFEYFSETQRNKGNFPGRFSGRQFSNSRSEMNVSTLELGDSALYLCASSLSSLAVYEQYFGPGTRLTVT.

The chain employs TRBV6-1 and TRBJ2-7; D is unresolved. From germline, CDR1 is MNHNS and CDR2 SASEGT. This CDR3 spans 15 amino acids. V was shortened by 7 bases and J by 3 bases, with 19 bases between the two germline ends. The CDR3 DNA reads TGTGCCAGCATGTACCTAGTCGGGTCCTACTACGAGCAGTACTTC. This translates into CASMYLVGSYYEQYF.

CDR3 amino acids: CASRGQREGRDEQFF. CDR3 nucleotide sequence: TGTGCCAGCCGAGGTCAGCGGGAGGGCCGGGATGAGCAGTTCTTC. The chain combines TRBV6-1 with TRBJ2-1; 10 bases match TRBD2. The CDR3 runs 15 residues. The junction had 12 bases not matched to a gene; V was cut back by 8 bases and J by 8 bases. Germline values: CDR1 MNHNS, CDR2 SASEGT.

J is TRBJ2-7 and V is TRBV28; 10 bases fit TRBD2. The V and J ends lost 5 bases and 2 bases, in that order; junction bases with no gene match: 9. This CDR3 contains 16 residues. The germline V gene has CDR1 MDHEN and CDR2 SYDVKM. CDR3 in DNA: TGTGCCAGCAGTCCGGGGACTAGCGCCTCCCCCTACGAGCAGTACTTC. It is translated as CASSPGTSASPYEQYF. The entire variable domain, with the rest obtained from reference TRBV28 and TRBJ2-7, is as follows: DVKVTQSSRYLVKRTGEKVFLECVQDMDHENMFWYRQDPGLGLRLIYFSYDVKMKEKGDIPEGYSVSREKKERFSLILESASTNQTSMYLCASSPGTSASPYEQYFGPGTRLTVT.

The rearrangement links TRBV7-2 to TRBJ2-1, with D tentatively TRBD2 (6 bases). Germline CDR1 and CDR2: SGHTA and FQGNSA. Trimming shortened V by 5 bases and J by 10 bases, and 12 bases separated the two germline ends. CDR3 length: 12 amino acids. The CDR3 sequence is CASSLSLAEQFF. In DNA form, the CDR3 reads TGTGCCAGCAGCCTGAGCCTAGCGGAGCAGTTCTTC.

J is TRBJ2-1 and V is TRBV19; 8 nucleotides align to TRBD2. This CDR3 region has 16 residues. The trim removed 4 bases at V and 4 bases at J, leaving 9 bases unmatched. CDR1 is LNHDA and CDR2 is SQIVND in the germline V gene (reference sequence). CDR3 region: CASSRETSAPYNEQFF. CDR3 DNA: TGTGCCAGTAGTAGGGAGACTAGCGCCCCATACAATGAGCAGTTCTTC.

The chain couples TRBV6-6 to TRBJ2-3; D possibly corresponds to TRBD2 (7 bases). Germline loops: CDR1 MNHNY, CDR2 SVGAGI (reference sequence). Trimming left V 5 bases short and J 2 bases short, with 17 bases between. The CDR3 is made up of 16 amino acids. CDR3 sequence reads: CASSHGAGQDTDTQYF. CDR3 DNA: TGTGCCAGCAGTCACGGAGCGGGACAAGACACAGATACGCAGTATTTT.

CDR3 sequence (DNA): TGCAGCGCCCTGGACAGGATGAACACTGAAGCTTTCTTT. This gives the protein CSALDRMNTEAFF. The V and J genes are TRBV29-1 and TRBJ1-1; 7 bases agree with TRBD1. The CDR3 runs to 13 residues. Trimming at V came to 7 bases and at J to 0 bases, leaving 5 bases not matched to a gene. The germline gives CDR1 SQVTM, CDR2 ANQGSEA.

The rearrangement links TRBV10-3 to TRBJ2-7; the match to TRBD2 covers 7 bases. Germline trimming cut 10 bases from V and 0 bases from J; bases unmatched to any gene: 12. This CDR3 has 15 residues. Per germline, CDR1 ENHRY and CDR2 SYGVKD. CDR3 region: CASSVPGLSSYEQYF. The CDR3 region has the DNA TGTGCCAGTTCCGTCCCGGGACTATCCTCCTACGAGCAGTACTTC.

The gene calls are TRBV5-1 and TRBJ2-3; no clear D. Germline V CDR1 and CDR2: SGHRS, YFSETQ. The CDR3 extends over 14 amino acids. V was pared by 0 bases and J by 4 bases, with 9 bases between. The CDR3 DNA reads TGCGCCAGCAGCTTGGTAGGTGTCGCAGATACGCAGTATTTT. Translated, it gives CASSLVGVADTQYF.

CDR3: CASRRTWTSGGVAKNIQYF. The CDR3 DNA is TGTGCCAGCAGGAGAACTTGGACTAGCGGAGGAGTAGCCAAAAACATTCAGTACTTC. The rearrangement joins TRBV28 to TRBJ2-4; 10 bases are shared with TRBD2. This CDR3 contains 19 residues. Germline V gene lookup returns CDR1 MDHEN and CDR2 SYDVKM. V lost 6 bases to trimming and J lost 0 bases; unmatched junction nucleotides: 14.

The gene calls are TRBV5-1 and TRBJ1-1; D gene unclear. The V end was cut by 2 bases, the J end by 1 base, with 9 bases between. There are 14 residues in the CDR3. CDR1 and CDR2 (germline): SGHRS, YFSETQ. DNA of the CDR3: TGCGCCAGCAGCTTTGGCCCGTCGAACACTGAAGCTTTCTTT. As protein: CASSFGPSNTEAFF.

The rearrangement uses TRBV7-9 and TRBJ1-2; maybe TRBD1 (5 bases). This CDR3 spans 13 amino acids. V was pared by 1 base and J by 6 bases, with 9 bases between. The germline gives CDR1 SEHNR, CDR2 FQNEAQ (reference sequence). The CDR3 reads CASSLGGGDGYTF. CDR3 nucleotide sequence: TGTGCCAGCAGCTTAGGTGGAGGGGATGGCTACACCTTC.

This clone was seen only once. V and J are TRBV7-8 and TRBJ1-5; D is uncertain. Per germline, CDR1 SGHVS and CDR2 FQNEAQ. Trimming left V 2 bases short and J 0 bases short, with 11 bases between. The length of the CDR3 is 16 residues. DNA for the CDR3: TGTGCCAGCAGCTTATGGCAGAGCCCTAGCAATCAGCCCCAGCATTTT. Translated: CASSLWQSPSNQPQHF.

This chain connects TRBV5-4 to TRBJ2-2, with D perhaps TRBD1 (7 bases). The CDR3 consists of 15 residues. Trimming stripped 4 bases from V and 0 bases from J, with 10 bases between. Germline-derived CDR1 and CDR2 are SGHNT and YYREEE (reference sequence). In DNA form, the CDR3 reads TGTGCCAGCAGCGCGGGACAGCCGAACACCGGGGAGCTGTTTTTT. This translates into CASSAGQPNTGELFF.

The chain recombines TRBV6-5 with TRBJ2-7, with 7 bases identical to TRBD2. J gave up 4 bases and V 5 bases, and 8 bases lay outside the gene matches. The V gene's germline CDR1 is MNHEY and CDR2 SVGAGI. The length of the CDR3 is 14 residues. The CDR3 bases are TGTGCCAGCAGTGCCAGGGAGGGGTCTTACGAGCAGTACTTC. It specifies CASSAREGSYEQYF.

The V call is TRBV5-1, the J call TRBJ2-7; 8 bases align to TRBD1. Germline lookup yields CDR1 SGHRS and CDR2 YFSETQ. The CDR3 length is 16 residues. J gave up 2 bases and V 0 bases, and 7 bases lay outside the gene matches. CDR3 residues: CASSLDPGGSPYEQYF. The CDR3 DNA is TGCGCCAGCAGCTTGGACCCAGGGGGCTCACCCTACGAGCAGTACTTC.

The J gene is TRBJ2-6, the V gene TRBV19; a weak D match, TRBD1 (5 bases). Germline V gene sequence: CDR1 LNHDA, CDR2 SQIVND (reference sequence). CDR3 length: 18 residues. The germline V and J ends were trimmed by 3 bases and 0 bases, with 15 bases remaining between them. The CDR3 region has the DNA TGTGCCAGTAGTATCAGGGCAAGCACTCTCTCTGGGGCCAACGTCCTGACTTTC. Its protein product is CASSIRASTLSGANVLTF.

The chain carries TRBV11-2 and TRBJ2-2; D is unclear. Germline CDR1 reads SGHAT; CDR2 reads FQNNGV. The CDR3 runs 13 residues. V was pared by 3 bases and J by 3 bases, with 5 bases between. The CDR3 DNA follows: TGTGCCAGCAGCTTCTTATACACCGGGGAGCTGTTTTTT. This translates into CASSFLYTGELFF. The variable domain in full, completed from reference TRBV11-2 and TRBJ2-2, reads EAGVAQSPRYKIIEKRQSVAFWCNPISGHATLYWYQQILGQGPKLLIQFQNNGVVDDSQLPKDRFSAERLKGVDSTLKIQPAKLEDSAVYLCASSFLYTGELFFGEGSRLTVL.

V usage is TRBV14 and J usage is TRBJ1-1; weak D call: TRBD1 (5 bases). This CDR3 contains 12 residues. The V end lost 4 bases, the J end lost 2 bases, and 5 bases lay between the germline ends. Germline CDR1 and CDR2: SGHDN and FVKESK. CDR3 amino acids: CASSRGNTEAFF. Here the CDR3 DNA reads TGTGCCAGCAGCCGGGGCAACACTGAAGCTTTCTTT.

The J gene is TRBJ2-1, the V gene TRBV19; D gene unclear. This CDR3 has 15 amino acids. The germline V and J ends were trimmed by 5 bases and 7 bases, with 18 bases remaining between them. The germline gives CDR1 LNHDA, CDR2 SQIVND (reference sequence). CDR3 DNA sequence: TGTGCCAGTAGTCCACCCGGTGGTAGGCGGAATGAGCAGTTCTTC. Its protein is CASSPPGGRRNEQFF.

V usage is TRBV11-3 and J usage is TRBJ2-7, with D possibly matching TRBD2 (6 bases). The length of the CDR3 is 14 residues. V was pared by 5 bases and J by 4 bases, with 15 bases between. Germline CDR1 is SGHNT and CDR2 is YENEEA. The CDR3: CASSAREGAYEQYF. CDR3 DNA sequence: TGTGCCAGCAGCGCGCGGGAAGGAGCTTACGAGCAGTACTTC.